This T cell receptor beta chain was observed in a study of identical twins (dated by TCRdb to the mid-2010s). At the level of the whole study: TCR alpha and beta repertoires from monozygotic twins, unrelated adults of various ages and cord blood were deep-sequenced to test whether fetal clonotypes persist. To rule out contamination, the twin experiments were replicated at different times with different library preparation protocols. Results the study describes overall, beyond this receptor: The excess sharing between twins in beta out-of-frame sequences was weaker because fewer shared sequences reduced the signal-to-noise ratio. Zero-insertion analyses could be partly confounded by invariant T cells such as MAIT and iNKT, although diverse VJ usage argued against such confounding for most clonotypes. Recombination models systematically underestimated out-of-frame TCR alpha sharing in monozygotic twins but agreed with sharing between unrelated individuals. Because the same donors could not be followed over many years, the conclusions depended on cross-sectional statistical analysis. Fewer insertions were carried by abundant cord blood beta clonotypes; a weaker similar trend was observed in young adult naive repertoires, while no such trend was observed in memory repertoires. Compared with coincidental sharing between unrelated individuals, out-of-frame TCR alpha sequences shared between twins showed an excess of sequences with low generation probability.

All donors were healthy Caucasians. In the germline V gene (reference sequence), CDR1 corresponds to MNHEY and CDR2 to SMNVEV. There are 16 amino acids in the CDR3, from cysteine to phenylalanine inclusive. Here the CDR3 DNA is all that survives: 48 bases in frame from base 1. In regard to this clonotype: It lacks a known antigen. At one end, the junction sequence differs from germline, possibly due to a read error.

To prepare the library, 5' RACE was applied. Sequencing used an Illumina HiSeq 2000. Template switching introduced a universal primer binding site; the final cDNA contained a unique molecular identifier, enabling accurate counting of TCR cDNA molecules. Specific primers in the conserved constant-segment region were used to synthesize first-strand cDNA for TCR alpha and beta chains. To control for contamination, every cDNA library was double barcoded, receiving both a SMART-Mk sample barcode and Illumina barcodes. TruSeq adapter sequences, together with Illumina sample barcodes, were added in two successive PCR steps. The Illumina HiSeq platform was used with custom primers to sequence TCR alpha and beta cDNA libraries. From the authors' description of their analysis: MiGEC processed the raw reads to extract unique molecular identifiers, while MiXCR was used to determine the CDR3 positions. For each individual, recombination models were inferred using an EM algorithm with the repgenHMM and IGoR tools. Shared clonotypes were analyzed with the tcR package in R, and sharing was normalized by the product of cloneset sizes. To study raw recombination without the effects of thymic and clonal selection, out-of-frame nonproductive sequences were analyzed. TCRdb's own reprocessing of the public reads used fastp at Q25 and MiXCR and kept productive beta chains. Entries that share a CDR3 protein sequence are merged under the most common genes and DNA. The V and J calls shown here were made by TCRdb, not taken from the authors' results. The sample records 1.5 million to 2 million distinct CDR3 sequences, less than 40% of which are singletons. Of the sample, about 0.3% falls within the top ten clones.

This receptor was identified in a newborn girl in good health. The receptor chain draws on TRBV27 and TRBJ1-5, with 7 bases matching TRBD1. The sample was cord blood. The CDR3 here reads CVSSLRGQYSNQPQHF. The nucleotides read TGTGTCAGCAGTTTACGGGGACAGTATAGCAATCAGCCCCAGCATTTT.